The 19 T cell receptor beta chains in this list originate from one sample, sequenced in a study of cytomegalovirus exposure and HLA in healthy donors. Libraries were prepared by immunoSEQ multiplex PCR; TCRdb keeps only in-frame clonotypes and omits some of them. The repertoire includes fewer than 200,000 clones, roughly 86% of them detected once, and 6% to 8.5% sits in the top ten. Sequencing was done on a sample of PBMCs. These receptors were taken from a young man in good health and CMV-seropositive.

The V and J genes are TRBV5-1 and TRBJ2-7, with 9 bases that match TRBD1. The CDR3 has 15 amino acids. Per germline, CDR1 SGHRS and CDR2 YFSETQ. After removal of 6 bases from V and 2 bases from J, the junction contained 9 bases not matched to a gene. The CDR3 DNA reads TGCGCCAGCACCCAGGGAGGGACAGGGACCTACGAGCAGTACTTC. This codes for CASTQGGTGTYEQYF.

This chain uses TRBV29-1 with TRBJ2-3; 7 positions match TRBD1. The germline V gene encodes CDR1 SQVTM and CDR2 ANQGSEA. The CDR3 has 16 amino acids. V lost 6 bases to trimming and J lost 2 bases; unmatched junction nucleotides: 14. The CDR3 DNA follows: TGCAGCGTCTTTAACCCACAGGGGAGACCCACAGATACGCAGTATTTT. The encoded protein is CSVFNPQGRPTDTQYF.

V gene TRBV27 combines with J gene TRBJ2-7; D perhaps matches TRBD2 (5 bases). V dropped 3 bases and J dropped 2 bases, with 14 bases sitting between them. This CDR3 spans 15 amino acids. The germline CDR1 and CDR2 sequences are MNHEY and SMNVEV (reference sequence). CDR3 DNA sequence: TGTGCCAGCAGTTTTGGACTGGGCCCAACCTACGAGCAGTACTTC. Its translation: CASSFGLGPTYEQYF.

The chain uses TRBV5-8 and TRBJ1-2, with 8 nucleotides matching TRBD1. The germline CDR1 and CDR2 sequences are SGHTS and YDEGEE. This CDR3 is built from 15 residues. Trimming at V came to 2 bases and at J to 5 bases, leaving 8 bases not matched to a gene. For the CDR3, the DNA is TGTGCCAGCAGCTTAGGACAGGGTGGTTGGTATGGCTACACCTTC. It translates to CASSLGQGGWYGYTF.

The chain couples TRBV6-5 to TRBJ2-2, with D perhaps assigned TRBD1 or TRBD2 (6 bases each). The CDR3 contains 14 residues. In germline, CDR1 is MNHEY, CDR2 SVGAGI. The V end was cut by 7 bases, the J end by 5 bases, with 14 bases between. The CDR3 protein is CASMPRGVTGELFF. CDR3 DNA sequence: TGTGCCAGCATGCCAAGGGGGGTAACCGGGGAGCTGTTTTTT.

The V call is TRBV7-8, the J call TRBJ1-2, with unresolved D. The CDR3 runs to 14 residues. In germline, CDR1 is SGHVS, CDR2 FQNEAQ. V was shortened by 1 base and J by 2 bases, with 8 bases between the two germline ends. The CDR3: CASSLVGSNYGYTF. CDR3 nucleotide sequence: TGTGCCAGCAGCTTAGTCGGCAGCAACTATGGCTACACCTTC.

CDR3 DNA sequence: TGTGCCAGCAGTTATTCAGACGACTATGGCTACACCTTC. This gives the protein CASSYSDDYGYTF. The chain couples TRBV6-5 to TRBJ1-2; D unresolved. Trimming stripped 3 bases from V and 3 bases from J, with 8 bases between. The germline CDR1 and CDR2 sequences are MNHEY and SVGAGI. CDR3 length equals 13 residues.

V is TRBV19 and J is TRBJ2-5, with a possible D match to TRBD2 (5 bases). Germline CDR1 reads LNHDA; CDR2 reads SQIVND (reference sequence). V was shortened by 4 bases and J by 2 bases, with 11 bases between the two germline ends. CDR3 length equals 14 residues. The CDR3 nucleotides are TGTGCCAGTAGTACCCAGACTAAGCAAGAGACCCAGTACTTC. Translated, it gives CASSTQTKQETQYF.

The chain uses TRBV6-1 and TRBJ1-3, with D possibly TRBD1 on 5 matching bases. The germline V gene has CDR1 MNHNS and CDR2 SASEGT. This CDR3 comprises 13 residues. Trimming took 7 bases from V and 4 from J, leaving 11 bases between them. This chain's CDR3 is CASISRVGNTIYF. For the CDR3, the DNA is TGTGCCAGCATAAGCAGGGTGGGAAACACCATATATTTT.

The chain carries TRBV4-2 and TRBJ2-3; D tentatively fits TRBD1 or TRBD2 (5 bases each). This CDR3 has 14 residues. Trimming left V 2 bases short and J 4 bases short, with 10 bases between. Germline-derived CDR1 and CDR2 are LGHNA and YNFKEQ. In DNA form, the CDR3 reads TGTGCCAGCAGCCAACGGGACCGATCAGATACGCAGTATTTT. Protein product: CASSQRDRSDTQYF.

The genes are TRBV28 and TRBJ1-5; D is unclear. The CDR3 is 12 residues long. Per germline, CDR1 MDHEN and CDR2 SYDVKM. With 6 bases removed from V and 0 bases from J, the gap between germline ends came to 3 bases. CDR3 nucleotide sequence: TGTGCCAGCAGGGTTAGCAATCAGCCCCAGCATTTT. Protein sequence: CASRVSNQPQHF.

The V gene is TRBV27, the J gene TRBJ2-2, with 11 bases lining up with TRBD1. Trimming removed 2 bases from V and 4 bases from J; junction bases left unmatched: 3. The CDR3 is made up of 16 amino acids. Germline loops: CDR1 MNHEY, CDR2 SMNVEV (reference sequence). The CDR3 sequence: CASSLIGTGGTGELFF. The CDR3 DNA is TGTGCCAGCAGTTTAATCGGGACAGGGGGCACCGGGGAGCTGTTTTTT.

This clone was counted a single time. The chain has TRBV5-1 and TRBJ2-5, with 7 bases aligning to TRBD1. V was clipped by 1 base and J by 4 bases; unmatched bases: 10. The V gene's germline CDR1 is SGHRS and CDR2 YFSETQ. The CDR3 extends over 16 amino acids. The CDR3: CASSLRQGVDAETQYF. The CDR3, as DNA: TGCGCCAGCAGCTTGAGGCAGGGGGTTGACGCAGAGACCCAGTACTTC.

This chain joins TRBV9 and TRBJ2-3, with 11 bases that match TRBD1. Germline loops: CDR1 SGDLS, CDR2 YYNGEE. V lost 6 bases and J lost 2; bases outside the gene matches: 8. This CDR3 has 16 residues. CDR3 bases: TGTGCCAGCACCCCCCAGGACAGGGGGCACACAGATACGCAGTATTTT. It codes for CASTPQDRGHTDTQYF.

This sequence joins TRBV5-6 and TRBJ2-5; D possibly matches TRBD1 or TRBD2 (5 bases each). Between the trimmed V and J ends, which lost 1 base and 3 bases, there was a span of 7 bases. Germline CDR1 and CDR2: SGHDT and YYEEEE. CDR3 length: 13 residues. CDR3 region: CASSLRGEETQYF. The CDR3, as DNA: TGTGCCAGCAGCTTGAGAGGGGAAGAGACCCAGTACTTC.

This sequence joins TRBV27 and TRBJ2-5, with 9 bases aligning to TRBD2. Trimming at V came to 2 bases and at J to 2 bases, leaving 0 bases not matched to a gene. The V gene's germline CDR1 is MNHEY and CDR2 SMNVEV (reference sequence). The CDR3 consists of 14 residues. CDR3 region: CASSLLAGQETQYF. The CDR3 region has the DNA TGTGCCAGCAGTTTACTAGCGGGGCAAGAGACCCAGTACTTC.

The sample holds a few counts of this clone. V usage is TRBV11-3 and J usage is TRBJ2-7; tentative D call: TRBD1 (6 bases). The V and J ends lost 4 bases and 0 bases respectively, with 19 bases between them. Per germline, CDR1 SGHNT and CDR2 YENEEA. This CDR3 has 17 residues. CDR3 sequence reads: CASSSRSGDQASYEQYF. In nucleotides, the CDR3 is TGTGCCAGCAGCTCCCGATCAGGGGATCAAGCCTCCTACGAGCAGTACTTC.

This clone was recorded once. The rearrangement joins TRBV18 to TRBJ2-1; 10 nucleotides line up with TRBD1. V shed 6 bases, J shed 8 bases, and the junction held 7 bases outside the gene matches. This CDR3 comprises 14 residues. The germline V gene encodes CDR1 KGHSH and CDR2 LQKENI. The CDR3: CASSPGQGLDEQFF. Here the CDR3 DNA reads TGTGCCAGCTCGCCGGGACAGGGGTTAGATGAGCAGTTCTTC. Full variable domain (missing parts from reference TRBV18 and TRBJ2-1): NAGVMQNPRHLVRRRGQEARLRCSPMKGHSHVYWYRQLPEEGLKFMVYLQKENIIDESGMPKERFSAEFPKEGPSILRIQQVVRGDSAAYFCASSPGQGLDEQFFGPGTRLTVL.

This chain connects TRBV6-5 to TRBJ1-2, with D unresolved. Germline V gene sequence: CDR1 MNHEY, CDR2 SVGAGI. Trimming removed 5 bases at V and 1 base at J, with 8 bases between. The CDR3 runs to 13 residues. The CDR3 region is CASSAQLNYGYTF. As DNA, the CDR3 is TGTGCCAGCAGTGCACAGCTTAACTATGGCTACACCTTC.